The 19 T cell receptor beta chains below were found in one sample sequenced in a study of hypomethylating agent response in myelodysplastic syndrome. Clones were read by immunoSEQ multiplex PCR, and TCRdb kept only the in-frame ones, dropping some. The data hold about 3,500 clones, with roughly four fifths observed a single time. The source material was bone marrow, sampled before or after starting hypomethylating agent treatment for myelodysplastic syndrome (not recorded which). The receptors derive from a human donor with myelodysplastic syndrome.

This clone was seen once. V gene TRBV27 combines with J gene TRBJ1-2; perhaps TRBD1 as D (5 bases). Germline-derived CDR1 and CDR2 are MNHEY and SMNVEV (reference sequence). The V end lost 6 bases, the J end lost 4 bases, and 21 bases lay between the germline ends. The CDR3 covers 16 residues. This CDR3 reads CASSLSTSTASYGYTF. CDR3 in DNA: TGTGCCAGCAGCCTTTCTACTTCGACAGCATCCTATGGCTACACCTTC.

V gene TRBV18 combines with J gene TRBJ2-1; D remains ambiguous. This CDR3 comprises 14 residues. Looked up from germline, CDR1 is KGHSH and CDR2 is LQKENI. V was trimmed by 0 bases and J by 3 bases, leaving 6 bases between them. The CDR3 bases are TGTGCCAGCTCACCACCGGCGGTCTACAATGAGCAGTTCTTC. Protein sequence: CASSPPAVYNEQFF. The complete variable domain, with remaining parts taken from reference TRBV18 and TRBJ2-1, reads NAGVMQNPRHLVRRRGQEARLRCSPMKGHSHVYWYRQLPEEGLKFMVYLQKENIIDESGMPKERFSAEFPKEGPSILRIQQVVRGDSAAYFCASSPPAVYNEQFFGPGTRLTVL.

V and J are TRBV19 and TRBJ1-4; TRBD1 might be the D (5 bases). Trimming removed 6 bases from V and 3 bases from J, with 11 bases in between. CDR3 length equals 14 residues. Germline CDR1 reads LNHDA; CDR2 reads SQIVND (reference sequence). The CDR3 DNA follows: TGTGCCAGTAGGGAGGGACTGGCTAATGAAAAACTGTTTTTT. Amino acid sequence: CASREGLANEKLFF.

V is TRBV2 and J is TRBJ1-3; D unresolved. V gave up 8 bases and J gave up 0 bases, with 8 bases separating them. The CDR3 runs to 13 residues. From germline, CDR1 is SNHLY and CDR2 FYNNEI. The CDR3 sequence: CASGVDSGNTIYF. The CDR3 coding sequence is TGTGCCAGCGGGGTGGACTCTGGAAACACCATATATTTT.

The chain employs TRBV5-6 and TRBJ2-3; TRBD1 or TRBD2 may be the D gene (5 bases each). In germline, CDR1 is SGHDT, CDR2 YYEEEE. The CDR3 sequence is 14 residues long. Between the trimmed V and J ends, which lost 4 bases and 2 bases, there was a span of 11 bases. CDR3 in amino acids: CASSPEGPTDTQYF. The CDR3 DNA is TGTGCCAGCAGCCCAGAGGGGCCCACAGATACGCAGTATTTT.

The chain carries TRBV5-6 and TRBJ1-4, with TRBD1 identical over 10 bases. The CDR3 sequence is 18 residues long. Trimming cost V 1 base and J 3 bases; bases outside gene matches: 9. Germline lookup yields CDR1 SGHDT and CDR2 YYEEEE. The CDR3 loop reads CASSLIGQGVVANEKLFF. CDR3 sequence (DNA): TGTGCCAGCAGCTTGATCGGACAGGGGGTCGTTGCTAATGAAAAACTGTTTTTT.

The rearrangement joins TRBV19 to TRBJ2-7; tentative D call: TRBD1 (5 bases). The CDR3 has 14 amino acids. Trimming stripped 0 bases from V and 8 bases from J, with 14 bases between. Germline CDR1 is LNHDA and CDR2 is SQIVND (reference sequence). In nucleotides, the CDR3 is TGTGCCAGTAGTATAGACCAGGGCCCTCGGCAGCAGTACTTC. Its protein is CASSIDQGPRQQYF.

V is TRBV27 and J is TRBJ2-2, with 7 positions matching TRBD2. The trim removed 7 bases at V and 4 bases at J, leaving 6 bases unmatched. The CDR3 extends over 14 amino acids. CDR1 is MNHEY, CDR2 SMNVEV, per germline (reference sequence). CDR3 residues: CASTSGGVTGELFF. The CDR3 DNA follows: TGTGCCAGCACCTCTGGGGGGGTCACCGGGGAGCTGTTTTTT.

This chain connects TRBV6-7 to TRBJ1-1; D remains unclear. TRBV6-7 is an ORF, and what it does is uncertain. The CDR3 is made up of 17 amino acids. V was pared by 10 bases and J by 3 bases, with 27 bases between. Written as DNA, the CDR3 is TGTGCCACCGGCTTAGCTATAAATCGGGGTGCGGACACTGAAGCTTTCTTT. This encodes CATGLAINRGADTEAFF.

This clone was picked up a small number of times. This rearrangement joins TRBV9 to TRBJ1-4; weak D call: TRBD1 (5 bases). V gave up 4 bases and J gave up 5 bases, with 12 bases separating them. The germline CDR1 and CDR2 sequences are SGDLS and YYNGEE. CDR3 size: 14 residues. The CDR3 loop is CASSRGRQNEKLFF. Written as DNA, the CDR3 is TGTGCCAGCAGCCGGGGACGCCAGAATGAAAAACTGTTTTTT.

This chain joins TRBV19 and TRBJ2-1; a weak D match, TRBD2 (6 bases). The CDR3 extends over 14 amino acids. Germline V CDR1 and CDR2: LNHDA, SQIVND (reference sequence). V lost 1 base and J 6 bases, leaving 10 bases between the germline ends. The CDR3 region has the DNA TGTGCCAGTAGTATAGGGGGGGAGATCAATGAGCAGTTCTTC. Protein sequence: CASSIGGEINEQFF.

J is TRBJ1-5 and V is TRBV2; no definite D call. Trimming took 1 base from V and 6 from J, leaving 10 bases between them. This CDR3 is built from 14 residues. Germline CDR1 and CDR2: SNHLY and FYNNEI. Written as DNA, the CDR3 is TGTGCCAGCAGTGAAGTCGGCGGGATTCAGCCCCAGCATTTT. Translated: CASSEVGGIQPQHF.

The J gene is TRBJ1-2, the V gene TRBV7-7; D not resolved. Germline V gene lookup returns CDR1 SSHAT and CDR2 FNYEAQ (reference sequence). Trimming removed 4 bases from V and 6 bases from J, with 15 bases in between. The CDR3 runs 14 residues. The CDR3 sequence: CASSYDPSWDGYTF. Written as DNA, the CDR3 is TGTGCCAGCAGCTACGACCCCTCCTGGGATGGCTACACCTTC. The variable domain in full, with the rest retrieved from reference TRBV7-7 and TRBJ1-2, is GAGVSQSPRYKVTKRGQDVTLRCDPISSHATLYWYQQALGQGPEFLTYFNYEAQPDKSGLPSDRFSAERPEGSISTLTIQRTEQRDSAMYRCASSYDPSWDGYTFGSGTRLTVV.

V and J are TRBV7-3 and TRBJ2-7; 9 bases line up with TRBD2. CDR3 length equals 19 residues. Germline values: CDR1 SGHTA, CDR2 FQGTGA. Trimming cost V 4 bases and J 4 bases; bases outside gene matches: 20. The CDR3 region has the DNA TGTGCCAGCAGCTCCCCTTGCCTGATCCTAGCGGGGAAAGGTTACGAGCAGTACTTC. It yields the protein CASSSPCLILAGKGYEQYF.

The V and J genes are TRBV19 and TRBJ1-1; TRBD1 might be the D (6 bases). V was trimmed by 3 bases and J by 5 bases, leaving 13 bases between them. Germline-derived CDR1 and CDR2 are LNHDA and SQIVND (reference sequence). This CDR3 comprises 14 residues. CDR3 sequence reads: CASSINRVWTEAFF. The CDR3 DNA reads as TGTGCCAGTAGTATCAACAGGGTATGGACTGAAGCTTTCTTT.

The chain is built from TRBV27 and TRBJ2-7, with 11 bases matching TRBD1. The length of the CDR3 is 14 residues. V shed 10 bases, J shed 5 bases, and the junction held 10 bases outside the gene matches. The V gene's germline CDR1 is MNHEY and CDR2 SMNVEV (reference sequence). CDR3 DNA sequence: TGTGCCACCCGGACAGGGGGCCAATTCGACGAGCAGTACTTC. Its protein product is CATRTGGQFDEQYF.

In its sample, this clone is large. The rearrangement joins TRBV15 to TRBJ1-5; D remains unclear. The CDR3 length is 16 residues. The ends were cut back, 4 bases at V and 4 bases at J, with 17 bases in the middle. Germline CDR1 LNHNV, CDR2 YYDKDF (reference sequence). The CDR3 nucleotides read TGTGCCACCAGCATCCAACACCGGTCCCCTAATCAGCCCCAGCATTTT. Translated: CATSIQHRSPNQPQHF.

The chain joins TRBV7-9 to TRBJ2-1; 7 positions agree with TRBD2. Unmatched junction bases numbered 10, after V lost 5 bases and J lost 9 bases. Per germline, CDR1 SEHNR and CDR2 FQNEAQ (reference sequence). The CDR3 totals 14 residues. This chain's CDR3 is CASSRTGTTGEQFF. CDR3 coding DNA: TGTGCCAGCAGCCGCACCGGGACTACCGGTGAGCAGTTCTTC.

The chain combines TRBV19 with TRBJ1-2; D is perhaps TRBD1 (5 bases). The germline CDR1 and CDR2 sequences are LNHDA and SQIVND (reference sequence). The CDR3 is 15 residues long. Trimming cost V 7 bases and J 4 bases, with 19 bases left between them. CDR3 in amino acids: CASTVLGGLGYGYTF. For the CDR3, the DNA is TGTGCCAGTACCGTCCTTGGGGGTCTAGGCTATGGCTACACCTTC.